The 9 T cell receptor beta chains given below trace back to one sample, sequenced in a study of sequential checkpoint blockade in melanoma. Described treatment: randomized to nivolumab then ipilimumab (arm A) or the reverse (arm B). Method: immunoSEQ multiplex PCR; TCRdb's copy keeps in-frame clones and lacks some. The repertoire consists of over a thousand clones, with around two thirds occurring once and the leading ten covering about 54%. The input for sequencing was CD8+ T cells sorted from blood (inferred from file names), taken from a patient given nivolumab and ipilimumab in sequence. Source of these receptors: a human donor with melanoma.

In the case of this clone: Other DNA sequences in this sample translate to the same CDR3. This chain connects TRBV19 to TRBJ1-1, with no clear D. Between the trimmed V and J ends, which lost 2 bases and 1 base, there was a span of 5 bases. The CDR3 consists of 13 residues. CDR1 is LNHDA and CDR2 is SQIVND in the germline V gene (reference sequence). As DNA, the CDR3 is TGTGCCAGTAGTATAACCAGGAACACTGAAGCTTTCTTT. It translates to CASSITRNTEAFF. The variable domain in full, with the rest retrieved from reference TRBV19 and TRBJ1-1, is DGGITQSPKYLFRKEGQNVTLSCEQNLNHDAMYWYRQDPGQGLRLIYYSQIVNDFQKGDIAEGYSVSREKKESFPLTVTSAQKNPTAFYLCASSITRNTEAFFGQGTRLTVV.

This clone was counted a few times. The chain links TRBV7-9 to TRBJ1-2; 7 nucleotides agree with TRBD1. This CDR3 contains 14 residues. The ends lost 5 bases at V and 7 bases at J; junction bases unmatched: 10. Germline CDR1 is SEHNR and CDR2 is FQNEAQ (reference sequence). CDR3 nucleotides: TGTGCCAGCAGCATGGGACAGCGGATCGGTGGCTACACCTTC. Translating gives CASSMGQRIGGYTF.

The chain links TRBV6-5 to TRBJ2-1, with 13 bases fitting TRBD2. Germline V gene data show CDR1 as MNHEY and CDR2 as SVGAGI. The CDR3 contains 16 residues. V was clipped by 0 bases and J by 9 bases; unmatched bases: 5. The CDR3 protein is CASSYSTGLAGTEQFF. The CDR3 DNA reads as TGTGCCAGCAGTTACTCCACGGGACTAGCGGGAACTGAGCAGTTCTTC.

V is TRBV7-3 and J is TRBJ1-3; TRBD1 might be the D (6 bases). CDR3 size: 14 residues. Germline V gene sequence: CDR1 SGHTA, CDR2 FQGTGA. Trimming pared 5 bases from V and 1 base from J, leaving 9 bases between. CDR3 residues: CASSIGGSGNTIYF. The CDR3, as DNA: TGTGCCAGCAGCATAGGGGGATCTGGAAACACCATATATTTT.

This clone was seen a single time. The J gene is TRBJ1-1, the V gene TRBV7-9; TRBD1 matches 8 bases. The V gene's germline CDR1 is SEHNR and CDR2 FQNEAQ (reference sequence). CDR3 length equals 17 residues. J gave up 1 base and V 5 bases, and 12 bases lay outside the gene matches. DNA for the CDR3: TGTGCCAGCAGCCGCGACAGGGGCCTTCTGGCGAACACTGAAGCTTTCTTT. Translated, it gives CASSRDRGLLANTEAFF.

This chain joins TRBV28 and TRBJ1-2; tentative D call: TRBD1 (6 bases). The CDR3 runs to 15 residues. V dropped 4 bases and J dropped 5 bases, with 17 bases sitting between them. Germline lookup yields CDR1 MDHEN and CDR2 SYDVKM. The CDR3 DNA is TGTGCCAGCAGTTATCCTGGGAGGGGGGCATATGGCTACACCTTC. It codes for CASSYPGRGAYGYTF.

The chain employs TRBV7-3 and TRBJ1-1; D may be TRBD1 (5 bases). V was cut by 2 bases and J by 2 bases, with 6 bases left in between. The CDR3 length is 13 residues. Per germline, CDR1 SGHTA and CDR2 FQGTGA. The CDR3 region has the DNA TGTGCCAGCAGCTTACAGGGAAACACTGAAGCTTTCTTT. Protein: CASSLQGNTEAFF.

J is TRBJ1-5 and V is TRBV19; the D gene is possibly TRBD1 (5 bases). Trimming left V 3 bases short and J 6 bases short, with 12 bases between. The CDR3 has 14 residues. In germline, CDR1 is LNHDA, CDR2 SQIVND (reference sequence). The CDR3 sequence is CASSIQGTGQPQHF. DNA of the CDR3: TGTGCCAGTAGTATCCAGGGTACGGGTCAGCCCCAGCATTTT.

The chain uses TRBV28 and TRBJ1-2; D is undetermined. This CDR3 comprises 14 residues. Germline V CDR1 and CDR2: MDHEN, SYDVKM. The V end was cut by 3 bases, the J end by 0 bases, with 8 bases between. CDR3 coding DNA: TGTGCCAGCAGTTTGAGAGGAGCTAACTATGGCTACACCTTC. It specifies CASSLRGANYGYTF.